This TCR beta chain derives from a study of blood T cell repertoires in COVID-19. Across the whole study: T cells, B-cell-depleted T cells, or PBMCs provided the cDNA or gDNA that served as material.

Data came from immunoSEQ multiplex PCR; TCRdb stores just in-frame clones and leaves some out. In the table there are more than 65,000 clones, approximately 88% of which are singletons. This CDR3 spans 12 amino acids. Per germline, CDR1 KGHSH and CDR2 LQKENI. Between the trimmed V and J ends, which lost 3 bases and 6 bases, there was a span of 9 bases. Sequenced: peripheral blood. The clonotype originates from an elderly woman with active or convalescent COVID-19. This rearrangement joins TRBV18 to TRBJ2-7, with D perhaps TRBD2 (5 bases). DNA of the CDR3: TGTGCCAGCTCACCGGACTGGAGCGAGCAGTACTTC. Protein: CASSPDWSEQYF. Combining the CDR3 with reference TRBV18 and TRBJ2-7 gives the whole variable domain NAGVMQNPRHLVRRRGQEARLRCSPMKGHSHVYWYRQLPEEGLKFMVYLQKENIIDESGMPKERFSAEFPKEGPSILRIQQVVRGDSAAYFCASSPDWSEQYFGPGTRLTVT.